This T cell receptor (beta chain) was obtained from a study of blood T cells in healthy people across ages. A few counts support this clonotype. Per the germline V gene, CDR1 is MNHNY and CDR2 is SVGAGI (reference sequence). V shed 5 bases, J shed 2 bases, and the junction held 3 bases outside the gene matches. The CDR3 totals 16 residues. Peripheral blood from each donor was collected in a volume of approximately 10 milliliters. Researchers isolated at least 7 million PBMCs per sample. Combining a sample-barcoded 5' primer with a J-beta primer mix, a second PCR ran for roughly 7 to 11 cycles. Through a template-switch adaptor with 12 random nucleotides, each cDNA molecule received a tag. A single record per CDR3 protein comes from TCRdb applying MiXCR to the 5' RACE reads. The sample contains about 1.6 million distinct CDR3 sequences, approximately 32% of which appear only once.

This chain joins TRBV6-6 and TRBJ2-2, with TRBD1 matching 12 bases. The specimen was blood. The clonotype was recovered from a woman aged 25 to 45 in good health. In DNA form, the CDR3 reads TGTGCCAGCAGTGGGACAGGGGGCCGAAACACCGGGGAGCTGTTTTTT. Translated, it gives CASSGTGGRNTGELFF.